This paragraph reports one T cell receptor beta chain. Assay: immunoSEQ multiplex PCR; the TCRdb copy retains only in-frame clones and omits some. The table lists over 200,000 clones, around 91% of them singletons, with over 12% in the top ten. Germline CDR1 reads MNHEY; CDR2 reads SVGEGT. Trimming pared 0 bases from V and 3 bases from J, leaving 13 bases between. CDR3 length: 16 amino acids. This sample is drawn from a study of blood T cell repertoires in COVID-19. This chain connects TRBV6-2 or TRBV6-3 to TRBJ2-3; D might be TRBD2 (6 bases). The sequence came from a man younger than 40 who had been exposed to COVID-19. The sample taken for sequencing was PBMCs or T cells enriched from blood (not recorded which). The CDR3 DNA reads TGTGCCAGCAGTTACTCTCTCGCGGGAATTACAGATACGCAGTATTTT. Its protein product is CASSYSLAGITDTQYF.